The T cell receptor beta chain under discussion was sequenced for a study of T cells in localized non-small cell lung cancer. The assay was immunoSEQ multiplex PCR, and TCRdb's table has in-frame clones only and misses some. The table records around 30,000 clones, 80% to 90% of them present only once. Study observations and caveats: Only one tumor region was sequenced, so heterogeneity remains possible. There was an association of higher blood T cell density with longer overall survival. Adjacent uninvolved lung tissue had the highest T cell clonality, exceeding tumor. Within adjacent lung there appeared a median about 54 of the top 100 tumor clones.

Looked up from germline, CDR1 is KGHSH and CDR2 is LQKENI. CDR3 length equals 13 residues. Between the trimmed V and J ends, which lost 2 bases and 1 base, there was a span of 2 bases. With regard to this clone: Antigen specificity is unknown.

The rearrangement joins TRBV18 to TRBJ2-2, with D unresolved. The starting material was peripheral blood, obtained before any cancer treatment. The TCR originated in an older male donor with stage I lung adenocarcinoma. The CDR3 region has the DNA TGTGCCAGCTCACCAAGGAACACCGGGGAGCTGTTTTTT. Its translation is CASSPRNTGELFF.